This T cell receptor (beta chain) was recovered during a study of PD-1 blockade in classical Hodgkin lymphoma. TCRdb's copy holds only in-frame clones and misses some; the assay was immunoSEQ multiplex PCR. This sample carries about 13,000 clones, about 82% of them seen once, and the ten largest clones take 24%. The length of the CDR3 is 15 residues. V was clipped by 6 bases and J by 0 bases; unmatched bases: 4. CDR1 is MNHEY, CDR2 SVGAGI, per germline. Each of the patients experienced relapse following autologous stem cell transplantation, and their brentuximab vedotin exposure differed. Here the sequenced sample was peripheral blood mononuclear cells (PBMCs), taken at baseline. The V call is TRBV6-5, the J call TRBJ1-1, with 10 positions matching TRBD1. This TCR was recovered from a human donor with classical Hodgkin lymphoma. The CDR3 nucleotides read TGTGCCAGCAGAAGACAGGGGGCGGTGAACACTGAAGCTTTCTTT. Amino acids: CASRRQGAVNTEAFF.